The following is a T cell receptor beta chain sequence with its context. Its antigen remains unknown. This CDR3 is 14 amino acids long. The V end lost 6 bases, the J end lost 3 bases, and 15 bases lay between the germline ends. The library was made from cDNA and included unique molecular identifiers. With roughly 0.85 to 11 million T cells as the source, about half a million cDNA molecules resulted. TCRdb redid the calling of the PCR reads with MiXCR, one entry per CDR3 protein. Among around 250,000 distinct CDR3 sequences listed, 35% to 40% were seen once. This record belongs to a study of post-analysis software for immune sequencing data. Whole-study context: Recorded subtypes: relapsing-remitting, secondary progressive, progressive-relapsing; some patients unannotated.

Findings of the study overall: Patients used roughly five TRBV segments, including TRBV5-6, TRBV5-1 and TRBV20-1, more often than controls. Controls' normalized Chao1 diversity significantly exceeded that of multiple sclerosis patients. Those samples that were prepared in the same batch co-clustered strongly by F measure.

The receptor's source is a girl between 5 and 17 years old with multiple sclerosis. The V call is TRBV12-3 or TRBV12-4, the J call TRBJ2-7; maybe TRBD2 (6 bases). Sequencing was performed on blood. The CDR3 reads CASSPGLGDYEQYF. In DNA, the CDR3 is TGTGCCAGCAGCCCGGGACTGGGAGACTACGAGCAGTACTTC.